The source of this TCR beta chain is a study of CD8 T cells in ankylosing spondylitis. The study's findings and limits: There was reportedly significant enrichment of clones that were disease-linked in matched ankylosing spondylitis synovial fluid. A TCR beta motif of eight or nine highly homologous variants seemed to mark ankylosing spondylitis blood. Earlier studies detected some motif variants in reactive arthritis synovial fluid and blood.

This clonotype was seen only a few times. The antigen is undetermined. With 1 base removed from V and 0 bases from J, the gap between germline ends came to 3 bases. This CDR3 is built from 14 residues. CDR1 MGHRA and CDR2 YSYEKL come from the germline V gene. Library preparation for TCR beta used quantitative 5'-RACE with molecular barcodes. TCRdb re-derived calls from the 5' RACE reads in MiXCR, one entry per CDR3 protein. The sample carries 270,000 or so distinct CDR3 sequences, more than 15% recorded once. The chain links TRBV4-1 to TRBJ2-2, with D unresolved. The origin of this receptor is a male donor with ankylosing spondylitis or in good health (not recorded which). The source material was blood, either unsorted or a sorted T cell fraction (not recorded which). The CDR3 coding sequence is TGCGCCAGCAGCCAAGCTTCGAACACCGGGGAGCTGTTTTTT. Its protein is CASSQASNTGELFF.